A single sample is the source of the 7 T cell receptor beta chains below, sequenced in a study of shared clonotypes between healthy human individuals. Some clones are missing from TCRdb's copy, which holds only in-frame ones; the method was immunoSEQ multiplex PCR. The sample carries some 1,400,000 clones, roughly 97% recorded once. Sequenced material: naive CD4+ T cells sorted from blood. Subset noted: CD45RA+ positively selected. These receptors came from a man aged 25-40 years in good health.

The V call is TRBV9, the J call TRBJ2-1, with 8 positions matching TRBD2. Germline CDR1 reads SGDLS; CDR2 reads YYNGEE. V gave up 0 bases and J gave up 9 bases; unmatched junction bases: 8. The CDR3 contains 15 residues. This chain's CDR3 is CASSVVGTSGVEQFF. CDR3 DNA sequence: TGTGCCAGCAGCGTAGTCGGTACTAGCGGCGTTGAGCAGTTCTTC.

The J gene is TRBJ2-7, the V gene TRBV5-1; possible D gene TRBD2, 5 bases. The CDR3 covers 14 residues. V was shortened by 5 bases and J by 3 bases, with 15 bases between the two germline ends. From germline, CDR1 is SGHRS and CDR2 YFSETQ. Here the CDR3 DNA reads TGCGCCAGCAGTGGGAGTAGGGCGAACTACGAGCAGTACTTC. It translates to CASSGSRANYEQYF.

The chain joins TRBV10-3 to TRBJ2-7; 10 bases are shared with TRBD2. The V gene's germline CDR1 is ENHRY and CDR2 SYGVKD. This CDR3 contains 14 residues. V shed 4 bases, J shed 7 bases, and the junction held 7 bases outside the gene matches. CDR3 sequence: CAISGLAGAGEQYF. CDR3 DNA: TGTGCCATCAGTGGGCTAGCGGGAGCGGGAGAGCAGTACTTC.

This chain uses TRBV6-5 with TRBJ2-1, with TRBD1 as a possible D gene (7 bases). The germline V and J ends were trimmed by 8 bases and 7 bases, with 15 bases remaining between them. CDR1 MNHEY and CDR2 SVGAGI come from the germline V gene. The CDR3 extends over 13 amino acids. This CDR3 is CASLGPGGNEQFF. The CDR3 DNA follows: TGTGCCAGCCTTGGACCAGGGGGGAATGAGCAGTTCTTC.

This chain uses TRBV25-1 with TRBJ2-1; D ambiguous. V lost 4 bases and J lost 0, with 7 bases in between. Germline CDR1 is MGHDK and CDR2 is SYGVNS. The CDR3 is 14 residues long. CDR3 in amino acids: CASSAHSSYNEQFF. CDR3 DNA: TGTGCCAGCAGTGCTCATAGCTCCTACAATGAGCAGTTCTTC.

The V and J genes are TRBV27 and TRBJ2-2; 8 nucleotides match TRBD2. J lost 6 bases, V lost 6 bases, and 6 bases had no gene match. The CDR3 length is 14 residues. Germline V CDR1 and CDR2: MNHEY, SMNVEV (reference sequence). CDR3 region: CASRGTSSAGELFF. The DNA for the CDR3 is TGTGCCAGCAGGGGGACTAGTTCGGCCGGGGAGCTGTTTTTT.

The chain is built from TRBV5-4 and TRBJ2-1; TRBD1 is a possible D gene (6 bases). V lost 4 bases and J 6 bases, leaving 17 bases between the germline ends. The CDR3 has 15 residues. Germline values: CDR1 SGHNT, CDR2 YYREEE (reference sequence). The CDR3 nucleotides are TGTGCCAGCAGCGGCCGGGACACCTATTCCAATGAGCAGTTCTTC. This encodes CASSGRDTYSNEQFF.